The rows below give T cell receptor beta chains drawn from one sample of a study of blood T cell repertoires in COVID-19. The method was immunoSEQ multiplex PCR; TCRdb's version includes in-frame clones alone and lacks a portion of them. The repertoire holds tens of thousands of clones, with roughly 79% as singletons. Sequencing input: peripheral blood. These receptors came from an elderly man with COVID-19, enrolled during active disease. Each CDR3 is given with its conserved first and last residue.

J gene: TRBJ2-1; V gene: TRBV7-8; CDR3 length: 14; CDR3 protein: CASRLSGRAVEQFF
J gene: TRBJ1-2; V gene: TRBV19; CDR3 length: 14; CDR3 protein: CASSLGGLYRGYTF
J gene: TRBJ2-5; V gene: TRBV19; CDR3 length: 15; CDR3 protein: CASSLLLGGVETQYF
J gene: TRBJ1-1; V gene: TRBV27; CDR3 length: 14; CDR3 protein: CASRIRQGTPEAFF
J gene: TRBJ2-1; V gene: TRBV27; CDR3 length: 15; CDR3 protein: CASSLNRAPYNEQFF
J gene: TRBJ2-1; V gene: TRBV9; CDR3 length: 16; CDR3 protein: CASSAVGTSGRNEQFF
J gene: TRBJ1-5; V gene: TRBV19; CDR3 length: 12; CDR3 protein: CASSPPRQPQHF
J gene: TRBJ1-2; V gene: TRBV6-5; CDR3 length: 13; CDR3 protein: CASRTRGGNGYTF
J gene: TRBJ2-1; V gene: TRBV5-6; CDR3 length: 16; CDR3 protein: CASSAGTGYAYNEQFF
J gene: TRBJ2-2; V gene: TRBV30; CDR3 length: 15; CDR3 protein: CAWRAGGPNTGELFF
J gene: TRBJ2-3; V gene: TRBV7-2; CDR3 length: 15; CDR3 protein: CASSLVGQGEDTQYF
J gene: TRBJ1-2; V gene: TRBV2; CDR3 length: 16; CDR3 protein: CASRTDRGWANYGYTF
J gene: TRBJ2-1; V gene: TRBV9; CDR3 length: 15; CDR3 protein: CASSSRREGRNEQFF
J gene: TRBJ2-1; V gene: TRBV2; CDR3 length: 13; CDR3 protein: CASTLAPYNEQFF
J gene: TRBJ1-1; V gene: TRBV5-4; CDR3 length: 13; CDR3 protein: CASSLVGRTEAFF
J gene: TRBJ2-2; V gene: TRBV11-2; CDR3 length: 15; CDR3 protein: CASSFGTRNTGELFF
J gene: TRBJ1-2; V gene: TRBV13; CDR3 length: 16; CDR3 protein: CASSSGRTSNYYGYTF
J gene: TRBJ2-1; V gene: TRBV15; CDR3 length: 21; CDR3 protein: CATSRDLPSRWTGTSNNEQFF
J gene: TRBJ2-2; V gene: TRBV19; CDR3 length: 15; CDR3 protein: CASRGQGGNTGELFF
J gene: TRBJ1-1; V gene: TRBV11-2; CDR3 length: 14; CDR3 protein: CASSLRTGVTEAFF
J gene: TRBJ2-7; V gene: TRBV9; CDR3 length: 15; CDR3 protein: CASSPHGTGYYEQYF
J gene: TRBJ2-7; V gene: TRBV29-1; CDR3 length: 13; CDR3 protein: CSVGTTSGSQQYF
J gene: TRBJ1-5; V gene: TRBV4-3; CDR3 length: 14; CDR3 protein: CASSQVAGKQPQHF
J gene: TRBJ2-7; V gene: TRBV7-2; CDR3 length: 15; CDR3 protein: CASSPRTGGAYEQYF
J gene: TRBJ1-2; V gene: TRBV24-1; CDR3 length: 14; CDR3 protein: CATSDSGRDYGYTF
J gene: TRBJ2-1; V gene: TRBV11-3; CDR3 length: 14; CDR3 protein: CASSTGLAGPDLVF
J gene: TRBJ2-1; V gene: TRBV6-5; CDR3 length: 13; CDR3 protein: CASSPRLVNEQFF
J gene: TRBJ1-2; V gene: TRBV3-1/TRBV3-2; CDR3 length: 13; CDR3 protein: CASSRDLQVDYTF
J gene: TRBJ1-2; V gene: TRBV11-2; CDR3 length: 14; CDR3 protein: CASSPPGGSYGYTF
J gene: TRBJ1-5; V gene: TRBV5-8; CDR3 length: 12; CDR3 protein: CASRDREQPQHF
J gene: TRBJ2-5; V gene: TRBV7-2; CDR3 length: 18; CDR3 protein: CASSLNRQTQGLGETQYF
J gene: TRBJ1-5; V gene: TRBV12-3/TRBV12-4; CDR3 length: 13; CDR3 protein: CASSLGGDLTQHF
J gene: TRBJ2-3; V gene: TRBV7-9; CDR3 length: 14; CDR3 protein: CASSLEGGSVGQYF
J gene: TRBJ1-3; V gene: TRBV19; CDR3 length: 14; CDR3 protein: CASSLQSSGNTIYF
J gene: TRBJ2-3; V gene: TRBV9; CDR3 length: 16; CDR3 protein: CASSGRLATSTDTQYF
J gene: TRBJ2-5; V gene: TRBV18; CDR3 length: 16; CDR3 protein: CASSPRARQGGETQYF
J gene: TRBJ1-4; V gene: TRBV11-2; CDR3 length: 18; CDR3 protein: CASSLRQVMGWTNEKLFF
J gene: TRBJ1-1; V gene: TRBV7-6; CDR3 length: 13; CDR3 protein: CASSIRRDGEAFF
J gene: TRBJ2-7; V gene: TRBV28; CDR3 length: 12; CDR3 protein: CATEVRRYEQYF
J gene: TRBJ2-1; V gene: TRBV6-1; CDR3 length: 15; CDR3 protein: CASSERGGRGYEQFF
J gene: TRBJ1-1; V gene: TRBV7-2; CDR3 length: 14; CDR3 protein: CASSLTAVNTEAFF
J gene: TRBJ2-5; V gene: TRBV2; CDR3 length: 14; CDR3 protein: CAQGGDRSQETQYF
J gene: TRBJ2-4; V gene: TRBV18; CDR3 length: 14; CDR3 protein: CASSQIQGAYIQYF
J gene: TRBJ1-2; V gene: TRBV5-6; CDR3 length: 11; CDR3 protein: CASSLNYGYTF
J gene: TRBJ2-1; V gene: TRBV7-2; CDR3 length: 16; CDR3 protein: CASSSRVAGGQGEQFF
J gene: TRBJ1-2; V gene: TRBV3-1/TRBV3-2; CDR3 length: 15; CDR3 protein: CASSQERTLGYGYTF
J gene: TRBJ2-5; V gene: TRBV5-1; CDR3 length: 14; CDR3 protein: CASGTSGSGDTQYF
J gene: TRBJ1-6; V gene: TRBV28; CDR3 length: 14; CDR3 protein: CASSTRGYNSPLHF
J gene: TRBJ1-1; V gene: TRBV2; CDR3 length: 12; CDR3 protein: CASGWGGAEAFF
J gene: TRBJ1-1; V gene: TRBV5-5; CDR3 length: 14; CDR3 protein: CASSRTGGNTEAFF
J gene: TRBJ1-1; V gene: TRBV5-1; CDR3 length: 17; CDR3 protein: CASSLSVPGQRNTEAFF
J gene: TRBJ2-3; V gene: TRBV11-2; CDR3 length: 15; CDR3 protein: CASSSAGHGADTQYF
J gene: TRBJ2-7; V gene: TRBV7-3; CDR3 length: 13; CDR3 protein: CASSLGGHYEQYF
J gene: TRBJ1-5; V gene: TRBV6-6; CDR3 length: 13; CDR3 protein: CASRTGGNQPQHF
J gene: TRBJ2-2; V gene: TRBV19; CDR3 length: 15; CDR3 protein: CASSIAQTGTGELFF
J gene: TRBJ2-5; V gene: TRBV27; CDR3 length: 13; CDR3 protein: CASSMDSQETQYF
J gene: TRBJ2-1; V gene: TRBV30; CDR3 length: 15; CDR3 protein: CAWSPGLAGANEQFF
J gene: TRBJ2-7; V gene: TRBV27; CDR3 length: 16; CDR3 protein: CASSLGGGTGLYEQYF
J gene: TRBJ1-2; V gene: TRBV6-5; CDR3 length: 15; CDR3 protein: CASRLRYGEYYGYTF